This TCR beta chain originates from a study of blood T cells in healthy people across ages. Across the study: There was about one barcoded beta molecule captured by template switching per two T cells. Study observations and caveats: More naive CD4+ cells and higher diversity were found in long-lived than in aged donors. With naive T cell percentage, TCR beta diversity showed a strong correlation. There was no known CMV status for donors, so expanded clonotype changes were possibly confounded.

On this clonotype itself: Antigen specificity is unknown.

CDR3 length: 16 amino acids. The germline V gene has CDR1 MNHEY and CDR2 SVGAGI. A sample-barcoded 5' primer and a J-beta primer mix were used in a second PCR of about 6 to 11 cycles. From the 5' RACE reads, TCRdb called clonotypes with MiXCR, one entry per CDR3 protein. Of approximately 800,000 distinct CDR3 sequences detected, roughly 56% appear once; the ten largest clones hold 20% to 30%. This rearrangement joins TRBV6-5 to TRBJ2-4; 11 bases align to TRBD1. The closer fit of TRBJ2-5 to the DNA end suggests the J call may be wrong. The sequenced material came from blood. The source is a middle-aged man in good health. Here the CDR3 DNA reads TGTGCCAGCAGTCGGGACAGGGGGACTCTCGGGAAGACCCAGTACTTC. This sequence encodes CASSRDRGTLGKTQYF.